A selection of T cell receptor beta chains follows, all from one sample in a study of shared clonotypes between healthy human individuals. Using immunoSEQ multiplex PCR, the repertoire was profiled, and TCRdb retains in-frame clones only, with some absent. The sample holds about 1 million clones, approximately 78% seen once. The sequencing input was memory CD4+ T cells from PBMCs. These receptors were obtained from a man younger than 30 in good health. Some clones in this sample may be carry-over from other donors' samples. The conserved cysteine and the conserved F or W are not part of the CDR3 here. The order of the fields is J gene, V gene, CDR3 protein.

>TRBJ2-1|TRBV9
ASSVAPSGDNEQF
>TRBJ1-1|TRBV2
ASSEAGSGAEAF
>TRBJ1-4|TRBV18
ASSSGQTSGEKLF
>TRBJ2-2|TRBV4-1
ASSQEGAVRVGTGELF
>TRBJ2-5|TRBV5-1
ASSPGTSGLPWETQY
>TRBJ2-3|TRBV20-1
SASADTQY
>TRBJ1-6|TRBV4-3
ASSQDAGSSPLH
>TRBJ2-7|TRBV28
ACTDRTTYEQY
>TRBJ1-2|TRBV30
AWEATTLGGYT
>TRBJ1-1|TRBV7-9
ASSRETGVNTEAF
>TRBJ2-3|TRBV7-2
ASSGAAGEADTQY
>TRBJ2-5|TRBV19
ASTPGGIQETQY
>TRBJ1-1|TRBV7-2
ASSSQGGEAF
>TRBJ1-5|TRBV4-2
ASSLSGGTQPQH
>TRBJ2-7|TRBV28
ASRPRGSGSNEQY
>TRBJ2-5|TRBV7-9
ASSLAAEETQY
>TRBJ2-4|TRBV7-9
ASSSQSLFNKNIQY
>TRBJ1-4|TRBV5-1
ASSQTGVNEKLF
>TRBJ2-3|TRBV5-4
ASRNKVGTDTQY